The 24 T cell receptor beta chains below come from one sample, sequenced in a study of prognosis after radiotherapy for stage I lung cancer. With two-round multiplex PCR, TCR beta CDR3 sequences were amplified from genomic DNA. Gene-specific TRBV and TRBJ primers were used in PCR round one. One entry per CDR3 protein, called by TCRdb with MiXCR from the multiplex PCR reads. The sample lists fewer than 40,000 distinct CDR3 sequences, roughly 49% occurring once. This material consisted of PBMCs, taken before or after stereotactic body radiation therapy (not recorded which). These receptors were obtained from a donor aged 50 or older with non-small cell lung cancer.

On this clonotype itself: Only one base separates this from a far larger clonotype, so it likely reflects a read error. V gene TRBV6-9 combines with J gene TRBJ2-7; 11 bases agree with TRBD2. The germline V gene encodes CDR1 MNHGY and CDR2 SVAAGI. This CDR3 has 19 residues. The ends lost 4 bases at V and 3 bases at J; junction bases unmatched: 17. CDR3 DNA sequence: TGTGCCAGCAGTTCCCGGCTCTTAGAACTAGCGGGGGCATTCTACGAGCAGTACTTC. Translation: CASSSRLLELAGAFYEQYF.

This clonotype was recorded many times. This chain's CDR3 is CASSKPGHTRYF. DNA for the CDR3: TGTGCCAGCAGCAAACCGGGACACACTAGGTATTTT. The rearrangement uses TRBV7-3 and TRBJ2-3, with D possibly TRBD1 on 6 matching bases. This CDR3 region has 12 residues. V gave up 5 bases and J gave up 14 bases, with 17 bases separating them. Germline V gene sequence: CDR1 SGHTA, CDR2 FQGTGA.

The chain uses TRBV19 and TRBJ2-7; D may be TRBD2 (5 bases). The CDR3 contains 14 residues. The germline gives CDR1 LNHDA, CDR2 SQIVND (reference sequence). Here the CDR3 DNA reads TGTTTGTGGGAGATCTTGATTTTACCCTACGAGCAGTACTTC. Protein: CLWEILILPYEQYF.

The table lists this clonotype with many counts. The chain combines TRBV2 with TRBJ2-7; D not certain. Germline V gene sequence: CDR1 SNHLY, CDR2 FYNNEI. The CDR3 totals 14 residues. Between the trimmed V and J ends, which lost 7 bases and 6 bases, there was a span of 19 bases. For the CDR3, the DNA is TGTGCCAGCAACCCCACGATGGGGTCCCGCGAGCAGTACTTC. Translating gives CASNPTMGSREQYF. The full variable domain, completed using reference TRBV2 and TRBJ2-7, is EPEVTQTPSHQVTQMGQEVILRCVPISNHLYFYWYRQILGQKVEFLVSFYNNEISEKSEIFDDQFSVERPDGSNFTLKIRSTKLEDSAMYFCASNPTMGSREQYFGPGTRLTVT.

V usage is TRBV7-8 and J usage is TRBJ1-3; D unclear. Trimming removed 1 base at V and 4 bases at J, with 8 bases between. Per the germline V gene, CDR1 is SGHVS and CDR2 is FQNEAQ. The CDR3 extends over 14 amino acids. This chain's CDR3 is CASSLGPLGNTIYF. The CDR3 coding sequence is TGTGCCAGCAGCTTAGGTCCCTTGGGAAACACCATATATTTT.

The J gene is TRBJ2-7, the V gene TRBV11-2, with 10 bases that match TRBD2. The germline V gene encodes CDR1 SGHAT and CDR2 FQNNGV. The CDR3 totals 15 residues. The V and J ends lost 3 bases and 4 bases, in that order; junction bases with no gene match: 6. CDR3 sequence (DNA): TGTGCCAGCAGCTTGGGGGGGACTAGCGCATACGAGCAGTACTTC. It is translated as CASSLGGTSAYEQYF.

By its share, this clonotype is medium-sized. The chain couples TRBV6-5 to TRBJ2-7; 11 nucleotides match TRBD1. The trim removed 4 bases at V and 4 bases at J, leaving 6 bases unmatched. Germline V gene sequence: CDR1 MNHEY, CDR2 SVGAGI. The CDR3 has 15 amino acids. The CDR3 bases are TGTGCCAGCAGTTTCGCGGGGACAGGGGGGTACGAGCAGTACTTC. Translating it yields CASSFAGTGGYEQYF.

This sequence joins TRBV30 and TRBJ1-3; no reliable D call. CDR1 is GTSNPN and CDR2 is SVGIG in the germline V gene (reference sequence). There are 13 residues in the CDR3. The V end lost 2 bases, the J end lost 6 bases, and 11 bases lay between the germline ends. The CDR3 protein is CAWSSLALNTIYF. CDR3 DNA: TGTGCCTGGAGTTCCCTAGCCCTAAACACCATATATTTT.

The CDR3 nucleotides read TGTGCCTGGAGTGCGATAGCGGGAGGGTACAATGAGCAGTTCTTC. Its protein product is CAWSAIAGGYNEQFF. The rearrangement links TRBV30 to TRBJ2-1, with 11 bases fitting TRBD2. V shed 1 base, J shed 4 bases, and the junction held 3 bases outside the gene matches. Germline V gene data show CDR1 as GTSNPN and CDR2 as SVGIG (reference sequence). This CDR3 has 15 residues.

The rearrangement joins TRBV19 to TRBJ2-2; 9 positions agree with TRBD1. The CDR3 spans 14 residues. Germline-derived CDR1 and CDR2 are LNHDA and SQIVND (reference sequence). V lost 4 bases and J lost 4; bases outside the gene matches: 1. In nucleotides, the CDR3 is TGTGCCAGTAGTAAGGGACAGGGCACCGGGGAGCTGTTTTTT. Protein sequence: CASSKGQGTGELFF.

Remarks on this clonotype: This may come from a read error, since a much larger clone is one base off. The gene calls are TRBV14 and TRBJ1-1; D remains ambiguous. CDR1 is SGHDN and CDR2 is FVKESK in the germline V gene. Trimming cost V 4 bases and J 0 bases, with 6 bases left between them. This CDR3 has 13 residues. The chain's CDR3 is CASSPRLNTEAFF. The CDR3 bases are TGTGCCAGCAGCCCTCGATTGAACACTGAAGCTTTCTTT.

The table lists this clonotype with many counts. This sequence joins TRBV12-3 or TRBV12-4 and TRBJ2-1; D not resolved. The CDR3 extends over 14 amino acids. With 3 bases removed from V and 2 bases from J, the gap between germline ends came to 8 bases. The CDR3 DNA sequence: TGTGCCAGCAGTTTCCAGGCAACCTACAATGAGCAGTTCTTC. This encodes CASSFQATYNEQFF.

This clonotype was observed at least ten times. The chain carries TRBV24-1 and TRBJ2-3; possibly TRBD1 for D (6 bases). Germline values: CDR1 KGHDR, CDR2 SFDVKD. The CDR3 consists of 13 residues. Trimming took 5 bases from V and 6 from J, leaving 11 bases between them. This CDR3 is CATSGAGVDTQYF. The DNA for the CDR3 is TGTGCCACCAGTGGCGCAGGGGTGGATACGCAGTATTTT.

Details on this clonotype: A far bigger clonotype differs at one base, so this is likely a read error. The genes are TRBV7-2 and TRBJ1-1, with D perhaps TRBD1 (5 bases). Germline V gene sequence: CDR1 SGHTA, CDR2 FQGNSA. This CDR3 spans 13 amino acids. The CDR3 loop reads CASSLGPWVEALF. The CDR3 nucleotides are TGTGCCAGCAGCCTGGGACCATGGGTAGAAGCTCTCTTT.

The chain combines TRBV20-1 with TRBJ2-1; tentatively, D is TRBD1 (6 bases). V dropped 7 bases and J dropped 6 bases, with 19 bases sitting between them. Germline V lookup: CDR1 DFQATT, CDR2 SNEGSKA (reference sequence). This CDR3 spans 14 amino acids. This CDR3 is CSVIGPLRGNEQFF. The CDR3 DNA reads TGCAGTGTTATTGGACCTCTCAGGGGCAATGAGCAGTTCTTC.

V gene TRBV28 combines with J gene TRBJ2-2; no reliable D call. V gave up 3 bases and J gave up 7 bases, with 3 bases separating them. CDR3 size: 11 residues. Germline V gene data show CDR1 as MDHEN and CDR2 as SYDVKM. DNA for the CDR3: TGTGCCAGCAGTTTCGGCGGGGAGCTGTTTTTT. The encoded protein is CASSFGGELFF.

This chain joins TRBV20-1 and TRBJ2-1, with D maybe TRBD2 (5 bases). V dropped 4 bases and J dropped 9 bases, with 28 bases sitting between them. CDR3 length: 17 amino acids. In germline, CDR1 is DFQATT, CDR2 SNEGSKA (reference sequence). Written as DNA, the CDR3 is TGCAGTGCTACCTCTTCGCGGTCAACGGGGTGGTCATGTGAGCAGTTCTTC. It yields the protein CSATSSRSTGWSCEQFF.

To note about this clonotype: Since a much larger clone is just one base distant, this may be a read error. This chain joins TRBV6-2 or TRBV6-3 and TRBJ2-5; D might be TRBD1 or TRBD2, each matching 5 bases. This CDR3 is built from 15 residues. Germline CDR1 is MNHEY and CDR2 is SVGEGT. CDR3 region: CASSEGRAYPEAQYF. In DNA form, the CDR3 reads TGTGCCAGCAGTGAGGGCAGGGCCTACCCAGAGGCCCAGTACTTC.

In this sample, this clonotype turned up many times. The chain links TRBV20-1 to TRBJ2-5; tentative D call: TRBD2 (6 bases). CDR3 length equals 12 residues. Trimming stripped 6 bases from V and 3 bases from J, with 11 bases between. Germline CDR1 DFQATT, CDR2 SNEGSKA (reference sequence). This chain's CDR3 is CSARWGEETQYF. The CDR3 nucleotides are TGCAGTGCCCGGTGGGGGGAAGAGACCCAGTACTTC.

This clonotype was counted many times. V is TRBV7-3 and J is TRBJ1-2; D unresolved. Trimming removed 4 bases from V and 4 bases from J, with 10 bases in between. CDR1 is SGHTA, CDR2 FQGTGA, per germline. This CDR3 region has 13 residues. CDR3 protein: CASSSDAGYGYTF. CDR3 sequence (DNA): TGTGCCAGCAGCTCGGACGCCGGCTATGGCTACACCTTC.

The table lists this clonotype with a count of one. Germline is not matched at one junction end, which may reflect a read error. This chain joins TRBV11-3 and TRBJ2-1; 9 nucleotides align to TRBD2. The J call could be wrong; TRBJ2-5 is a better fit for the DNA end. The CDR3 covers 18 residues. Germline assignment: CDR1 SGHNT and CDR2 YENEEA. The CDR3 is CASSLYRPGLAGQDTQYF. CDR3 coding DNA: TGTGCCAGCAGCTTATATCGGCCGGGACTAGCAGGCCAAGATACCCAGTACTTC.

This clonotype was recorded many times. The chain carries TRBV5-6 and TRBJ2-7, with 9 nucleotides matching TRBD1. This CDR3 contains 14 residues. From germline, CDR1 is SGHDT and CDR2 YYEEEE. The V gene end was trimmed by 4 bases and the J gene end by 4 bases; junction bases not matched to a gene: 6. The CDR3 region has the DNA TGTGCCAGCAGCCCCCCGGGACAGGGTTACGAGCAGTACTTC. The encoded protein is CASSPPGQGYEQYF.

Comment on this clonotype: The junction and the germline gene differ at one end; a read error may be behind it. The chain couples TRBV20-1 to TRBJ1-1; D may be TRBD1 (6 bases). The length of the CDR3 is 15 residues. CDR1 is DFQATT and CDR2 is SNEGSKA in the germline V gene (reference sequence). CDR3 protein: CSAIWGRRENTESFF. The CDR3 DNA reads as TGCAGTGCTATATGGGGGCGGCGGGAAAACACTGAATCTTTCTTT.

This clonotype ranks as medium-sized. The DNA of the CDR3 is TGTGCCAGCAGCTTCTCCCTTCCGGGGGAGCTGTTTTTT. Translation: CASSFSLPGELFF. The genes are TRBV11-2 and TRBJ2-2; D is unresolved. V lost 3 bases, J lost 8 bases, and 10 bases lay in between. CDR1 SGHAT and CDR2 FQNNGV come from the germline V gene. CDR3 length: 13 residues.